The 25 T cell receptor beta chains reported below all come from one sample, sequenced in a study of regulatory T cells in long-lasting Graves disease (dated by TCRdb to the early 2020s). Libraries were prepared through multiplex PCR. Sequencing was performed on an Illumina HiSeq 4000. To build TCR beta libraries, CDR3 regions were amplified by Arm-PCR using iRepertoire HTBI primers. TCRdb reran the public reads through fastp at Q25 and MiXCR, keeping productive beta chains. A single entry per CDR3 protein holds the most common genes and DNA from its merged rows. This sample has over 650,000 distinct CDR3 sequences in its table, and around 30% of those were observed once. In total, the top ten clones hold 40% to 50% of the sample. The meaning of the sample's time point label: persistent/refractory GD, antithyroid drugs over 5 years with positive TRAb. For both TCR sequencing and RNA sequencing, RNA was extracted from PBMCs using TRIzol.

This material consisted of peripheral blood mononuclear cells (PBMCs), taken when the disease was refractory, from a patient treated with antithyroid drugs. The source of these receptors is a female donor with Graves disease.

At least ten counts were recorded for this clonotype. The rearrangement links TRBV28 to TRBJ1-6; possibly TRBD1 for D (6 bases). The ends were cut back, 2 bases at V and 10 bases at J, with 18 bases in the middle. The germline V gene has CDR1 MDHEN and CDR2 SYDVKM. The CDR3 loop spans 16 amino acids. The CDR3 coding sequence is TGTGCCAGCAGTTTAGGCTCGACAGGCGCTAGCTCACCCCTCCACTTT. Translating gives CASSLGSTGASSPLHF.

This clonotype was counted only a few times. The CDR3 bases are TGTGCCAGCAGCTCGACAGTCTCTAGCAATCAGCCCCAGCATTTT. The encoded protein is CASSSTVSSNQPQHF. This rearrangement joins TRBV7-9 to TRBJ1-5, with D tentatively TRBD1 (5 bases). Germline V lookup: CDR1 SEHNR, CDR2 FQNEAQ (reference sequence). Deletions cut 4 bases from V and 0 bases from J, with 10 bases between. The CDR3 loop spans 15 amino acids.

This clonotype was counted only a few times. J is TRBJ1-2 and V is TRBV20-1; no clear D. Trimming left V 1 base short and J 5 bases short, with 8 bases between. This CDR3 contains 12 residues. CDR1 is DFQATT and CDR2 is SNEGSKA in the germline V gene (reference sequence). The CDR3 region has the DNA TGCAGTGCTAGAGTGGGTGATTATGGCTACACCTTC. Translating gives CSARVGDYGYTF.

The V call is TRBV5-1, the J call TRBJ2-6, with D tentatively TRBD2 (6 bases). The germline V gene encodes CDR1 SGHRS and CDR2 YFSETQ. Trimming took 5 bases from V and 2 from J, leaving 14 bases between them. The CDR3 has 16 residues. CDR3 residues: CASSPVGGTGANVLTF. The CDR3 DNA reads as TGCGCCAGCAGTCCTGTAGGAGGGACTGGGGCCAACGTCCTGACTTTC.

This clonotype occurred a few times. This rearrangement joins TRBV15 to TRBJ2-7; D is ambiguous. V lost 4 bases and J lost 4, with 11 bases in between. Germline values: CDR1 LNHNV, CDR2 YYDKDF (reference sequence). CDR3 length equals 13 residues. The CDR3 loop is CATSTRRFYEQYF. In nucleotides, the CDR3 is TGTGCCACCAGCACCCGACGCTTTTACGAGCAGTACTTC.

This clonotype appeared a few times. This rearrangement joins TRBV12-3 or TRBV12-4 to TRBJ1-1; weak D call: TRBD1 (5 bases). Deletions cut 3 bases from V and 2 bases from J, with 13 bases between. This CDR3 contains 15 residues. CDR3 DNA sequence: TGTGCCAGCAGTTTTGAGGTCAGGGTTAACACTGAAGCTTTCTTT. Encoded protein: CASSFEVRVNTEAFF.

The genes are TRBV12-3 or TRBV12-4 and TRBJ2-1; D remains ambiguous. This CDR3 has 13 residues. With 6 bases removed from V and 6 bases from J, the gap between germline ends came to 12 bases. CDR3 sequence (DNA): TGTGCCAGCAGCCTCTCGGAGCGCAATGAGCAGTTCTTC. Translating it yields CASSLSERNEQFF.

V usage is TRBV25-1 and J usage is TRBJ1-1; 8 bases agree with TRBD1. The CDR3 has 15 residues. Germline trimming cut 4 bases from V and 5 bases from J; bases unmatched to any gene: 9. Per the germline V gene, CDR1 is MGHDK and CDR2 is SYGVNS. The CDR3 sequence is CASSVQGGVGTEAFF. DNA for the CDR3: TGTGCCAGCAGTGTACAGGGGGGGGTAGGTACTGAAGCTTTCTTT.

V and J are TRBV6-1 and TRBJ1-1, with D unresolved. Trimming took 6 bases from V and 9 from J, leaving 11 bases between them. The length of the CDR3 is 11 residues. CDR1 is MNHNS and CDR2 is SASEGT in the germline V gene. Here the CDR3 DNA reads TGTGCCAGCAGCGGCTCCACCAAAGCTTTCTTT. Translated: CASSGSTKAFF.

This clonotype appeared once. This chain joins TRBV6-1 and TRBJ1-2, with TRBD1 identical over 7 bases. CDR3 length: 15 residues. J lost 2 bases, V lost 6 bases, and 9 bases had no gene match. From germline, CDR1 is MNHNS and CDR2 SASEGT. CDR3 in amino acids: CASSPDREWNYGYTF. The CDR3 nucleotides are TGTGCCAGCAGCCCCGACAGGGAGTGGAACTATGGCTACACCTTC.

This chain's CDR3 is CASSLVGGGKNIQYF. In DNA form, the CDR3 reads TGTGCCAGCAGCTTAGTTGGCGGAGGTAAAAACATTCAGTACTTC. The rearrangement joins TRBV7-9 to TRBJ2-4; D is possibly TRBD2 (5 bases). Deletions cut 1 base from V and 4 bases from J, with 11 bases between. Germline V lookup: CDR1 SEHNR, CDR2 FQNEAQ (reference sequence). The CDR3 runs to 15 residues.

At least ten counts were recorded for this clonotype. The J gene is TRBJ2-2, the V gene TRBV12-3 or TRBV12-4; 12 positions match TRBD2. V gave up 5 bases and J gave up 6 bases; unmatched junction bases: 1. The CDR3 runs to 14 residues. This CDR3 reads CASSRLAGAGELFF. CDR3 DNA: TGTGCCAGCAGTCGACTAGCGGGAGCCGGGGAGCTGTTTTTT.

The chain uses TRBV6-1 and TRBJ1-6; possibly TRBD1 for D (6 bases). V lost 2 bases to trimming and J lost 9 bases, with 14 bases between them. CDR3 length equals 15 residues. Germline V CDR1 and CDR2: MNHNS, SASEGT. In nucleotides, the CDR3 is TGTGCCAGCAGTGAAAGTGGGTGGGGGGCTTCACCCCTCCACTTT. Protein: CASSESGWGASPLHF.

There are a few counts of this clonotype. CDR3 loop: CASSLPRKRPSTDTQYF. The CDR3, as DNA: TGTGCCAGCAGTTTACCGAGAAAACGGCCTAGCACAGATACGCAGTATTTT. The chain has TRBV12-3 or TRBV12-4 and TRBJ2-3; D gene ambiguous. Trimming cost V 2 bases and J 0 bases, with 15 bases left between them. The CDR3 is 17 residues long.

This clonotype has just a few counts. As DNA, the CDR3 is TGTGCCAGTTTGGGCACGGGACTCTTAAATGAGCAGTTCTTC. It encodes CASLGTGLLNEQFF. The chain uses TRBV19 and TRBJ2-1, with D maybe TRBD2 (6 bases). The length of the CDR3 is 14 residues. The V and J ends lost 8 bases and 7 bases respectively, with 18 bases between them. Germline V CDR1 and CDR2: LNHDA, SQIVND (reference sequence).

This clonotype was seen only a few times. V usage is TRBV10-3 and J usage is TRBJ2-6; D is ambiguous. This CDR3 has 16 residues. Trimming stripped 2 bases from V and 0 bases from J, with 8 bases between. CDR1 is ENHRY, CDR2 SYGVKD, per germline. The CDR3 region is CAISEGSHSGANVLTF. CDR3 sequence (DNA): TGTGCCATCAGTGAGGGGTCCCACTCTGGGGCCAACGTCCTGACTTTC.

The rearrangement uses TRBV15 and TRBJ1-2; 9 nucleotides agree with TRBD1. V trimming: 1 base; J trimming: 4 bases; junction bases outside the gene matches: 19. CDR1 and CDR2 from the germline V gene are LNHNV and YYDKDF (reference sequence). This CDR3 contains 20 residues. The CDR3 is CATSRGTTPSGQGSGYGYTF. CDR3 DNA: TGTGCCACCAGCAGAGGCACTACCCCTTCGGGACAGGGATCAGGCTATGGCTACACCTTC. Drawing the rest from reference TRBV15 and TRBJ1-2, the complete variable domain is DAMVIQNPRYQVTQFGKPVTLSCSQTLNHNVMYWYQQKSSQAPKLLFHYYDKDFNNEADTPDNFQSRRPNTSFCFLDIRSPGLGDTAMYLCATSRGTTPSGQGSGYGYTFGSGTRLTVV.

The chain uses TRBV7-9 and TRBJ1-1; perhaps TRBD1 as D (6 bases). V was pared by 3 bases and J by 1 base, with 18 bases between. Looked up from germline, CDR1 is SEHNR and CDR2 is FQNEAQ (reference sequence). There are 17 residues in the CDR3. The CDR3 region is CASSLGAGGRRNTEAFF. The CDR3 bases are TGTGCCAGCAGCTTGGGTGCGGGGGGCCGCAGGAACACTGAAGCTTTCTTT.

This clonotype came up many times. The rearrangement uses TRBV5-5 and TRBJ1-1; the match to TRBD1 covers 9 bases. CDR1 and CDR2 (germline): SGHKS, YYEKEE (reference sequence). Losses at the gene ends were 0 bases for V and 5 bases for J; bases not matched to a gene: 5. The CDR3 is made up of 15 amino acids. CDR3 nucleotides: TGTGCCAGCAGCTTGGTTGGACAGGGGTGGACTGAAGCTTTCTTT. Protein: CASSLVGQGWTEAFF.

This clonotype was counted a few times. This chain uses TRBV20-1 with TRBJ1-5; D possibly corresponds to TRBD1 (5 bases). This CDR3 has 16 amino acids. CDR1 is DFQATT, CDR2 SNEGSKA, per germline (reference sequence). Trimming removed 3 bases from V and 5 bases from J, with 20 bases in between. CDR3 sequence reads: CSASEAGWGFDQPQHF. CDR3 nucleotide sequence: TGCAGTGCTAGTGAGGCAGGTTGGGGGTTCGATCAGCCCCAGCATTTT.

This clonotype was seen a few times. The chain combines TRBV7-9 with TRBJ2-7; no clear D gene. Germline V CDR1 and CDR2: SEHNR, FQNEAQ (reference sequence). This CDR3 is built from 14 residues. V was clipped by 2 bases and J by 6 bases, with 14 bases between them. CDR3 sequence: CASSLTGTSGEQYF. The CDR3 DNA reads TGTGCCAGCAGCTTAACTGGCACCTCTGGCGAGCAGTACTTC.

This clonotype showed up just a few times. This chain links TRBV6-1 with TRBJ2-7; 8 bases are a match to TRBD2. The CDR3 contains 14 residues. The germline V gene encodes CDR1 MNHNS and CDR2 SASEGT. The trim removed 5 bases at V and 4 bases at J, leaving 7 bases unmatched. The CDR3, as DNA: TGTGCCAGCAGTCCGGGACTAGGGGGTTACGAGCAGTACTTC. Translating gives CASSPGLGGYEQYF.

The chain is built from TRBV7-9 and TRBJ2-5, with 7 bases lining up with TRBD2. This CDR3 is 17 amino acids long. Trimming at V came to 0 bases and at J to 2 bases, leaving 9 bases not matched to a gene. Germline loops: CDR1 SEHNR, CDR2 FQNEAQ (reference sequence). The CDR3 here is CASSLAEASGYQETQYF. CDR3 DNA sequence: TGTGCCAGCAGCTTAGCTGAGGCTAGCGGATATCAAGAGACCCAGTACTTC.

The chain joins TRBV7-9 to TRBJ2-2; 8 nucleotides align to TRBD1. This CDR3 contains 16 residues. The germline CDR1 and CDR2 sequences are SEHNR and FQNEAQ (reference sequence). V shed 5 bases and J 2 bases; nucleotides not matched to a gene: 7. CDR3 sequence reads: CASSPPDRENTGELFF. The DNA of the CDR3 is TGTGCCAGCAGCCCGCCGGACAGGGAAAACACCGGGGAGCTGTTTTTT.

This clonotype was found once. CDR3 sequence: CATSRATGAWGYTF. In DNA form, the CDR3 reads TGTGCCACCAGCAGGGCGACAGGGGCTTGGGGCTACACCTTC. The V and J genes are TRBV15 and TRBJ1-2; 8 positions match TRBD1. This CDR3 has 14 residues. The J segment lost 8 bases and the V segment lost 3 bases, leaving 8 bases of the junction unmatched. The V gene's germline CDR1 is LNHNV and CDR2 YYDKDF (reference sequence).